This paragraph reports one T cell receptor (beta chain). Sequenced by immunoSEQ multiplex PCR; TCRdb stores in-frame clones only, minus some. The listing contains about 200,000 clones. This sample was taken from a study of control samples from healthy donors and cancer patients. The germline CDR1 and CDR2 sequences are ENHRY and SYGVKD. V was pared by 6 bases and J by 0 bases, with 8 bases between. This CDR3 has 13 amino acids. The sequenced sample consisted of blood. The rearrangement joins TRBV10-3 to TRBJ1-1; no definite D call. The sequence derives from a woman in her 30s in good health. In DNA form, the CDR3 reads TGTGCCATCAGAGAACGCGTGAACACTGAAGCTTTCTTT. Translating it yields CAIRERVNTEAFF.